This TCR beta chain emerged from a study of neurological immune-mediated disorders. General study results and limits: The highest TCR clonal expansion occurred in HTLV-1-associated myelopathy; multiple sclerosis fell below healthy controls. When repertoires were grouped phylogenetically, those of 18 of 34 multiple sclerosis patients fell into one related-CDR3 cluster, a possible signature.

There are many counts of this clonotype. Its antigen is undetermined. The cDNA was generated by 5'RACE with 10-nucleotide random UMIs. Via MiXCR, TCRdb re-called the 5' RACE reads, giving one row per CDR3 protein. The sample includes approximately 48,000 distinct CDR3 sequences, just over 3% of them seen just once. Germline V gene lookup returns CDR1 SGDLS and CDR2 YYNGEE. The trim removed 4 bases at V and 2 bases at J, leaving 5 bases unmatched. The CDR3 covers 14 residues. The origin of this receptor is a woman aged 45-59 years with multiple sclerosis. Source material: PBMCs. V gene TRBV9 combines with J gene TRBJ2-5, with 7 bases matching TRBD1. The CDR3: CASSLGQLQETQYF. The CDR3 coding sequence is TGTGCCAGCAGCCTGGGACAGCTTCAAGAGACCCAGTACTTC.